Reported below is one T cell receptor (beta chain). As yet, its antigen is unknown. Then a second PCR, running roughly 7 to 11 cycles, was carried out with a sample-barcoded 5' primer and a J-beta primer mix. CDR3-containing paired-end reads numbering at least 2.5 million came from each sample. TCRdb itself ran the 5' RACE reads through MiXCR, one entry per CDR3 protein. Among approximately 600,000 distinct CDR3 sequences, roughly 53% were seen once, and the ten largest hold 30% to 45%. This record comes from a study of blood T cells in healthy people across ages. About the research overall: About one barcoded beta molecule per two T cells was captured by template switching. Whole-study results and caveats: As naive T cell percentage varied, TCR beta diversity correlated strongly with it. Estimated diversity, derived from one million T cells, was regarded as an underestimate.

This CDR3 comprises 15 residues. Germline V lookup: CDR1 MNHEY, CDR2 SVGAGI. Deletions cut 8 bases from V and 4 bases from J, with 15 bases between. Source material: blood. The clonotype originates from a man in his fifties or sixties in good health. This rearrangement joins TRBV6-5 to TRBJ1-6, with D possibly TRBD1 on 5 matching bases. The CDR3 DNA reads TGTGCCAGCCGGGTCCAGGGCGTTTATAATTCACCCCTCCACTTT. It yields the protein CASRVQGVYNSPLHF.